The following is a T cell receptor beta chain sequence with its context. It lacks a known antigen. It has no much larger one-base neighbor in the sample; base qualities were not kept. The sample is drawn from a study of T cells in Graves' hyperthyroidism and ophthalmopathy (dated by TCRdb to between 2018 and 2020). Looking at the study overall: Peripheral blood samples were taken at initial diagnosis, before any treatment was given. A discovery cohort of approximately 97 patients, fewer than 50 with Graves' ophthalmopathy and about 60 with stable Graves' hyperthyroidism, was used to find distinguishing TCR V-J signatures. Prospective prediction of ophthalmopathy was tested in an independent validation cohort of some 19 hyperthyroidism patients and 17 patients who later progressed to ophthalmopathy. The roughly 90 discovery patients were divided at random into training and test sets in a 7:3 ratio. Thyroid tissue and blood T-cell repertoires from roughly six Graves' hyperthyroidism patients were also compared in the study. After sampling, hyperthyroidism patients received methimazole starting at 30 mg daily, and ophthalmopathy patients received high-dose intravenous methylprednisolone. The paper reports TCR Vbeta CDR3 sequencing of some 140 peripheral blood samples: over 40 ophthalmopathy, under 85 hyperthyroidism and 17 progressor patients.

The CDR3 sequence holds 13 residues, the cysteine and phenylalanine included. Kept here is only the CDR3 DNA, which spans 39 bases and is read in frame from base 1. V is cut by 0 bases and J by 7 bases, and the space between the germline ends is 11 bases. CDR1 and CDR2 (SGDLS, YYNGEE) derive from the germline V gene. What the research found in general, with its limitations: No statistical method was used to fix the sample size in advance, and group allocation was not hidden from the investigators. Blood samples also contained most of the expanded thyroid clonotypes (frequency above 0.001), which suggests that blood repertoires may reflect thyroid immune responses. In validation, progression to ophthalmopathy was predicted by the model with approximately 67% sensitivity and 72% to 80% specificity, a median of approximately 6.5 months before onset. In cross-validation, a model built on a 13 V-J signature told ophthalmopathy apart from stable hyperthyroidism with approximately 91% sensitivity and approximately 81% specificity, and in testing the same model reached 80%/75%.

Amplification of TCR beta CDR3 regions was carried out from RNA transcripts. The first round of RT-PCR for the TCR CDR3 was performed with the HTBI primer set and the Qiagen OneStep RT-PCR kit. A second multiplex PCR round built the libraries, followed by size selection and purification. The libraries were sequenced on an Illumina HiSeq2000 using paired-end 100 bp reads. Concerning the study's data processing: SOAPnuke was used to process the raw data, throwing out any read that contained adapters or uncalled bases, had a mean Phred below 15, or lacked an exact constant-primer or identifier match. High-quality paired reads were merged using COPE v1.2.5, and each unique nucleotide sequence was defined as a clonotype. Clonotypes were aligned to IMGT TRBV, TRBD and TRBJ reference segments using MiTCR v1.1. Analysis was restricted to V-J combinations with a frequency above 0.0001, which covered 99% to 99.2% of repertoires. The TCS score was defined as the ratio of F50 (clonal expansion) to E x V (chaos), calculated using BLOSUM62-based TCRdist between CDR3 peptides within each V-J. Welch's t-statistics and random forest reduced 514 V-J features to roughly 13, which were used in a naive Bayes classifier (R e1071). TCRdb's own reprocessing of the public reads used fastp at Q25 and MiXCR and kept productive beta chains. Identical CDR3 proteins give one entry, which carries the most common genes and DNA. The V and J calls and clone size are TCRdb's, not the authors'. For this sample the table gives approximately 630,000 distinct CDR3 sequences, of which 15% to 20% were detected only once. Around 4% of the sample comes from the top ten.

Stable Graves' hyperthyroidism was defined as no progression to ophthalmopathy during 18 months of follow-up. The hyperthyroidism patients were between 18 and 65 years old and newly diagnosed, with a disease duration of less than 2 months. Patients with uncontrolled infections, other autoimmune diseases, pregnancy or lactation were excluded. Diagnoses were based on clinical symptoms, serum thyroxine and TRAb, thyroid ultrasound and orbital computed tomography. PBMCs were separated from 10 ml of fresh peripheral blood using Ficoll-Paque density gradient centrifugation. Total RNA was extracted using Trizol reagent, and RNA quality was assessed on an Agilent 2100 Bioanalyzer.

The chain joins TRBV9 to TRBJ2-7, with an unclear D gene assignment. Source material: blood. The source is a woman under 40 with Graves' hyperthyroidism. Here the CDR3 is given as CASSVGSNEEQYF. The DNA sequence is TGTGCCAGCAGCGTAGGTTCCAATGAAGAGCAGTACTTC.